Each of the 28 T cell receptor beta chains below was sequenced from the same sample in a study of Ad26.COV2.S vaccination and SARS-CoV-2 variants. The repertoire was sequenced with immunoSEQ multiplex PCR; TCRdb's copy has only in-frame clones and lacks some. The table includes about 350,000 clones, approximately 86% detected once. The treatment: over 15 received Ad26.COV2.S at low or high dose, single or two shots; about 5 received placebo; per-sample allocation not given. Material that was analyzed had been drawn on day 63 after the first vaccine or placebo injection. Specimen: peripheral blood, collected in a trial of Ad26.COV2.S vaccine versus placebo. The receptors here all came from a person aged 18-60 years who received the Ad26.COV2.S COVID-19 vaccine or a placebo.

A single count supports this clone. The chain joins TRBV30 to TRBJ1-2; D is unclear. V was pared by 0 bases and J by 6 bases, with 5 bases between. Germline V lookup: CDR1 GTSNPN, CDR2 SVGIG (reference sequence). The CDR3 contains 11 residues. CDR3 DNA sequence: TGTGCCTGGAGTGTATGGAATGGCTACACCTTC. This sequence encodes CAWSVWNGYTF.

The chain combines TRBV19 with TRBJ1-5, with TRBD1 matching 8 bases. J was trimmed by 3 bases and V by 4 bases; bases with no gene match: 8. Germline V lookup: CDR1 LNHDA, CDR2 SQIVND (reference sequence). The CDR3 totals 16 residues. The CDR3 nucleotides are TGTGCCAGTAGTAAACATGGGACAGGACACAATCAGCCCCAGCATTTT. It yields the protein CASSKHGTGHNQPQHF.

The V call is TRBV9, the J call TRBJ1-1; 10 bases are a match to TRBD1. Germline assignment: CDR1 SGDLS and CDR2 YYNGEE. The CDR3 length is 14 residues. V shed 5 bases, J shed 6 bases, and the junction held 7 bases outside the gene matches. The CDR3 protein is CASSGGQGRPEAFF. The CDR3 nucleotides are TGTGCCAGCAGTGGGGGACAGGGGAGGCCTGAAGCTTTCTTT.

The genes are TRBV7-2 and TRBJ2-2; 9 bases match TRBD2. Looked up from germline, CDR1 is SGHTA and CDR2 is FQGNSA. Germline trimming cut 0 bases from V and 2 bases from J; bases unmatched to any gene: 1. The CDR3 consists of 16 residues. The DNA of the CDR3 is TGTGCCAGCAGCTTAGCACTAGCGGGCAACACCGGGGAGCTGTTTTTT. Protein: CASSLALAGNTGELFF.

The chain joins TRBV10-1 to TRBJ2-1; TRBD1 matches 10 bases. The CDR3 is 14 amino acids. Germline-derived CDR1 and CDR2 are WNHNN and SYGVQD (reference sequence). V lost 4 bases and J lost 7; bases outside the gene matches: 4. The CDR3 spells CASSGRGQGNEQFF. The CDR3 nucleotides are TGCGCCAGCAGTGGAAGGGGACAGGGGAATGAGCAGTTCTTC.

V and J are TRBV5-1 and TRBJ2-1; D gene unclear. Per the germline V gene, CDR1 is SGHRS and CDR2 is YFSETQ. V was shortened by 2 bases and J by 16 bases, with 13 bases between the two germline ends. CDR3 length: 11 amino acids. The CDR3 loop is CASSLDVQVFF. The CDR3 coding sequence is TGCGCCAGCAGCTTAGATGTGCAGGTTTTCTTC.

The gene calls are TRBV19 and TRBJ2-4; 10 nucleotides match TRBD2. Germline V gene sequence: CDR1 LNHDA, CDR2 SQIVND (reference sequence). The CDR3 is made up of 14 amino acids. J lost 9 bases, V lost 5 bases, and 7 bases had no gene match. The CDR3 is CASSSSGGGIIQYF. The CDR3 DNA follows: TGTGCCAGTAGTTCTAGCGGGGGAGGAATCATTCAGTACTTC. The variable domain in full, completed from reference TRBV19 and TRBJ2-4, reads DGGITQSPKYLFRKEGQNVTLSCEQNLNHDAMYWYRQDPGQGLRLIYYSQIVNDFQKGDIAEGYSVSREKKESFPLTVTSAQKNPTAFYLCASSSSGGGIIQYFGAGTRLSVL.

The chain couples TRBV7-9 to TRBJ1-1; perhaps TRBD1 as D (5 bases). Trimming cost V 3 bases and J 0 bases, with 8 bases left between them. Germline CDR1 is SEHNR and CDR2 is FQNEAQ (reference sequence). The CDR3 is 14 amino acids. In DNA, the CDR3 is TGTGCCAGCAGCTTTGACAGCTTGAACACTGAAGCTTTCTTT. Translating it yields CASSFDSLNTEAFF.

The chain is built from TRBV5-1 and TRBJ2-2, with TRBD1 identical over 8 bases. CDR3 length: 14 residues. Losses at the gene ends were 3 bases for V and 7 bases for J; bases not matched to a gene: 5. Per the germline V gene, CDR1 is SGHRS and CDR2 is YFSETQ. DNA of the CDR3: TGCGCCAGCAGCTCGACAGGGGCTGTCGGGGAGCTGTTTTTT. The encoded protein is CASSSTGAVGELFF.

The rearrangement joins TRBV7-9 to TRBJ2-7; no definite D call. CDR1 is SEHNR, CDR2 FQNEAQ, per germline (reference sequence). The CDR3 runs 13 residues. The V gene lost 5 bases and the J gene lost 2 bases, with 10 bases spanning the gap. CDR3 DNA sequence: TGTGCCAGCAGCCTAGGAGCGACCTACGAGCAGTACTTC. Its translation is CASSLGATYEQYF.

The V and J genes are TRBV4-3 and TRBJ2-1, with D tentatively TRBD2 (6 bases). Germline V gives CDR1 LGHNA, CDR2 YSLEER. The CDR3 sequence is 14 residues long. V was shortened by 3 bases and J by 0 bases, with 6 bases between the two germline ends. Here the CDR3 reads CASSHGSSYNEQFF. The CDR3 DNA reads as TGCGCCAGCAGCCACGGGAGCTCCTACAATGAGCAGTTCTTC.

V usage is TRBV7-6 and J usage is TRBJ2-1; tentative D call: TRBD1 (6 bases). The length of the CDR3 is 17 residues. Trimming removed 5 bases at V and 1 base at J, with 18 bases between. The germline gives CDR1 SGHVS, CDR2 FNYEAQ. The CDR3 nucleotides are TGTGCCAGCAGCCCGAGCCTCAGAGGGGGTTCCTACAATGAGCAGTTCTTC. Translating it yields CASSPSLRGGSYNEQFF.

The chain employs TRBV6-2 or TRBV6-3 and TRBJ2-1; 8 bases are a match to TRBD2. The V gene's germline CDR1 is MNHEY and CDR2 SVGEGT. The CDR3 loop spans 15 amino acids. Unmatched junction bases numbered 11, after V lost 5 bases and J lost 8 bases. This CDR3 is CASSAGTREIDEQFF. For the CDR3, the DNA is TGTGCCAGCAGTGCCGGGACTAGAGAAATAGATGAGCAGTTCTTC.

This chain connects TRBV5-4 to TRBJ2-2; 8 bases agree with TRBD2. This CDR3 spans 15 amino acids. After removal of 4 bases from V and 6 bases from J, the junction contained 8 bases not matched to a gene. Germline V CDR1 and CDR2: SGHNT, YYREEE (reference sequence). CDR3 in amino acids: CASSQAGVVAGELFF. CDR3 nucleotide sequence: TGTGCCAGCAGCCAAGCGGGAGTCGTTGCCGGGGAGCTGTTTTTT.

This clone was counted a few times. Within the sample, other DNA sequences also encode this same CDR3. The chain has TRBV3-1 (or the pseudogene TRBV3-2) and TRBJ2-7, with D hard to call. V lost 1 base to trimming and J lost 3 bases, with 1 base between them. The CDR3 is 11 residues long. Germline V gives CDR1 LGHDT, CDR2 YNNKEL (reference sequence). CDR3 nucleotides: TGTGCCAGCAGCCAAGGCTACGAGCAGTACTTC. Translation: CASSQGYEQYF.

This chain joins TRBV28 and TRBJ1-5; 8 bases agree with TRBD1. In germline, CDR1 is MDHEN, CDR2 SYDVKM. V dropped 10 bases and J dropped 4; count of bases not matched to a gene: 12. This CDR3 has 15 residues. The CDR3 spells CAIPGQERGNQPQHF. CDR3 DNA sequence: TGTGCCATCCCGGGACAGGAACGTGGTAATCAGCCCCAGCATTTT.

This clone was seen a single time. The CDR3 sequence is CASRGQGGYNEQFF. The CDR3 DNA reads TGTGCCAGCAGGGGACAGGGTGGGTACAATGAGCAGTTCTTC. The chain joins TRBV25-1 to TRBJ2-1, with 9 bases that match TRBD1. Germline lookup yields CDR1 MGHDK and CDR2 SYGVNS. The CDR3 is made up of 14 amino acids. With V trimmed by 6 bases and J by 4 bases, 4 bases remained unmatched.

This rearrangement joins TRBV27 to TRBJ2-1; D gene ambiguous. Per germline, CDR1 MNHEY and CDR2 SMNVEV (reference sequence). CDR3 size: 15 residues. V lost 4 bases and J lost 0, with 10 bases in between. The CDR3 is CASSWVLSSYNEQFF. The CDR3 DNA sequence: TGTGCCAGCAGTTGGGTGCTAAGCTCCTACAATGAGCAGTTCTTC.

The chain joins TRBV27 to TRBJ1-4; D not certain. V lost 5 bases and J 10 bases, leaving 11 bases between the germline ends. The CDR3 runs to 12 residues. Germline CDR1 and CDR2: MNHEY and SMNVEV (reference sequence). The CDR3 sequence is CASSRGIGKLFF. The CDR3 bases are TGTGCCAGCAGTCGGGGTATAGGAAAACTGTTTTTT.

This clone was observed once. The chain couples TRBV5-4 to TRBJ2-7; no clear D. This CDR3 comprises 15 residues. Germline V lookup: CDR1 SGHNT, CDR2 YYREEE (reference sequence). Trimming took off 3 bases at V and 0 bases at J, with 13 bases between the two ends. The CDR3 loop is CASSSSVRSSYEQYF. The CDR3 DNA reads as TGTGCCAGCAGCTCTTCCGTGAGGAGCTCCTACGAGCAGTACTTC.

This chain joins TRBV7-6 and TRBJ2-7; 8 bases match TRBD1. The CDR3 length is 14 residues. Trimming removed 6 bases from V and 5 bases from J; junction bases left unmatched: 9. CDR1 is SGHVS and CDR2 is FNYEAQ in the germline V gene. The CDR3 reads CASSPGGRGNEQYF. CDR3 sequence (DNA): TGTGCCAGCAGTCCAGGGGGCAGGGGGAACGAGCAGTACTTC.

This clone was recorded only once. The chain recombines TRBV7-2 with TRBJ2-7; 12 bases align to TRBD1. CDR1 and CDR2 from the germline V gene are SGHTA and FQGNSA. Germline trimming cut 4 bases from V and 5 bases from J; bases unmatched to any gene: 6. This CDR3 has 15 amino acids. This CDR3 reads CASSWRDRGQDEQYF. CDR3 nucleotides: TGTGCCAGCAGCTGGCGGGACAGGGGGCAGGACGAGCAGTACTTC.

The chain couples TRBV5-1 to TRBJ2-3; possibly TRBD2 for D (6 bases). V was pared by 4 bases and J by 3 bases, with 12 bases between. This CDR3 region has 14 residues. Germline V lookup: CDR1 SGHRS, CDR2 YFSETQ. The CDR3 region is CASSTGTLTDTQYF. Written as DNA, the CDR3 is TGCGCCAGCAGCACCGGGACTTTAACAGATACGCAGTATTTT.

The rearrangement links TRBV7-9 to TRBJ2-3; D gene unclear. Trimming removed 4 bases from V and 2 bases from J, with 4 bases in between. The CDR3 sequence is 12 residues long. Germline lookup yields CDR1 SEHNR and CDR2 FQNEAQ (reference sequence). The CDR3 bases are TGTGCCAGCAGCTCCAACACAGATACGCAGTATTTT. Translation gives CASSSNTDTQYF.

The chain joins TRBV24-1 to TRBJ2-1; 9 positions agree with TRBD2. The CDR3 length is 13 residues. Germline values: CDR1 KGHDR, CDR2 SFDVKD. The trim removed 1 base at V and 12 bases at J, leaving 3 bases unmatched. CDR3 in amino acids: CATSDLGRGGQFF. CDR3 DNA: TGTGCCACCAGTGATTTAGGGCGGGGGGGGCAGTTCTTC.

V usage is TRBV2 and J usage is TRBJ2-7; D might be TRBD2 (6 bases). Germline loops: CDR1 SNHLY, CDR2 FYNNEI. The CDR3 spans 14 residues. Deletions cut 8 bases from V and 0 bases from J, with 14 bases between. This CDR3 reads CASLDGTGSYEQYF. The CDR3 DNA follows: TGTGCCAGCCTTGATGGGACTGGCTCCTACGAGCAGTACTTC.

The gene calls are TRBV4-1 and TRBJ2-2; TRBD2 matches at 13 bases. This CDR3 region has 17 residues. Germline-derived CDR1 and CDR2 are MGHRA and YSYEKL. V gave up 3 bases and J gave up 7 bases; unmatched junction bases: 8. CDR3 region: CASSHGGLAGAGGELFF. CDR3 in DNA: TGCGCCAGCAGCCACGGAGGACTAGCGGGAGCCGGCGGGGAGCTGTTTTTT.

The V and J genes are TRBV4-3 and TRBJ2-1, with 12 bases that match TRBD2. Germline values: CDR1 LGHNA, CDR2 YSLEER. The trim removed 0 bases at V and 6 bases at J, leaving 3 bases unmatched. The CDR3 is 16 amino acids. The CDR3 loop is CASSQDSTSGGNEQFF. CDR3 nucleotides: TGCGCCAGCAGCCAAGATTCGACTAGCGGGGGCAATGAGCAGTTCTTC.